Given below is one T cell receptor (beta chain) in context. The record originates from a study of cytomegalovirus exposure and HLA in healthy donors. With 60 Vbeta and 13 Jbeta primers, the PCR was carried out. Data came from immunoSEQ multiplex PCR; TCRdb stores just in-frame clones and leaves some out. The sample carries fewer than 150,000 clones, about 75% recorded once. This CDR3 spans 15 amino acids. Trimming shortened V by 7 bases and J by 0 bases, and 14 bases separated the two germline ends. Germline V lookup: CDR1 SGHAT, CDR2 FQNNGV. Specimen: PBMCs. This chain joins TRBV11-2 and TRBJ2-3; perhaps TRBD2 as D (5 bases). The sequence was obtained from a man in his sixties in good health and CMV-seropositive. CDR3 residues: CASIRSRGSTDTQYF. In nucleotides, the CDR3 is TGTGCCAGCATCCGTTCTCGGGGTAGCACAGATACGCAGTATTTT.